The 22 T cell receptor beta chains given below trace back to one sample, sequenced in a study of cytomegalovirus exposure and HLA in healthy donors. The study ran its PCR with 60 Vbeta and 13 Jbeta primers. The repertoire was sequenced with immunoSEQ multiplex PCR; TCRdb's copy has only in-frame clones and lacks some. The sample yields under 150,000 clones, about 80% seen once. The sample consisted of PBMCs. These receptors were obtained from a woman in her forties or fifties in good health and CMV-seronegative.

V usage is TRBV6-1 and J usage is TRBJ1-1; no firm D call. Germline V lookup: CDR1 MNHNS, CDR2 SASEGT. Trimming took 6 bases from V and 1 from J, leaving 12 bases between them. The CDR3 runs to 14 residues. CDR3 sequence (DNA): TGTGCCAGCAGATCCCGTACGGGGAACACTGAAGCTTTCTTT. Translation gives CASRSRTGNTEAFF.

The DNA of the CDR3 is TGCGCCAGCAGCCAAGGACACATGAACACTGAAGCTTTCTTT. Translating gives CASSQGHMNTEAFF. This sequence joins TRBV4-1 and TRBJ1-1; no clear D gene. The CDR3 runs 14 residues. CDR1 and CDR2 (germline): MGHRA, YSYEKL. Trimming stripped 1 base from V and 0 bases from J, with 6 bases between.

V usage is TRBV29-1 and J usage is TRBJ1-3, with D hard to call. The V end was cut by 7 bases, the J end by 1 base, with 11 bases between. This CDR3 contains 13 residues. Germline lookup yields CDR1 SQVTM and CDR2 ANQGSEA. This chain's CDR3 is CSALQSSGNTIYF. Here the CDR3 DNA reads TGCAGCGCTCTCCAGTCGTCTGGAAACACCATATATTTT.

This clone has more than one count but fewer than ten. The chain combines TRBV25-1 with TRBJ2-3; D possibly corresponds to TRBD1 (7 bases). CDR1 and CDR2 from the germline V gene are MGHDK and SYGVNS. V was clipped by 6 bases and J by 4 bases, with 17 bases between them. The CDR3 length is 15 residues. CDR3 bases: TGTGCCAGCAGCGGGGGACAGCCGAGGCCAGATACGCAGTATTTT. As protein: CASSGGQPRPDTQYF.

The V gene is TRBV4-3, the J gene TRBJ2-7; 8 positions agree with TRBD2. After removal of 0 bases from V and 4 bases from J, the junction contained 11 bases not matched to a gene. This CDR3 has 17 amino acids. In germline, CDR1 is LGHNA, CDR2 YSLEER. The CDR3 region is CASSQDHLSGRLYEQYF. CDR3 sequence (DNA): TGCGCCAGCAGCCAAGATCATTTAAGCGGGAGATTATACGAGCAGTACTTC.

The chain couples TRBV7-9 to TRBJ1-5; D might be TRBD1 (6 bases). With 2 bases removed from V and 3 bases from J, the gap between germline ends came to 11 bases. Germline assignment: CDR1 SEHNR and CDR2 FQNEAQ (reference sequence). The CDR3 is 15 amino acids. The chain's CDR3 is CASSLSQGINQPQHF. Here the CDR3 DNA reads TGTGCCAGCAGCTTATCCCAGGGGATCAATCAGCCCCAGCATTTT.

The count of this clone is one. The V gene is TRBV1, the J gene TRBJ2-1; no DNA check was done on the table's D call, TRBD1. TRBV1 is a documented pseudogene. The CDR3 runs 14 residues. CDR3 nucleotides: TGCACCAGCAGCCAAACCCGGACAGGGGGTGAGCAGTTCTTC. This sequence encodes CTSSQTRTGGEQFF.

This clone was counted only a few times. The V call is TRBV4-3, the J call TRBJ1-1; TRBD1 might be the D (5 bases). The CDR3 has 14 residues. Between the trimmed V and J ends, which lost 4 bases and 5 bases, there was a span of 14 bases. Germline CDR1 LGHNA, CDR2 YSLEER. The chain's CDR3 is CASSRTGVRTEAFF. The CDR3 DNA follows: TGCGCCAGCAGCCGAACGGGGGTCCGGACTGAAGCTTTCTTT.

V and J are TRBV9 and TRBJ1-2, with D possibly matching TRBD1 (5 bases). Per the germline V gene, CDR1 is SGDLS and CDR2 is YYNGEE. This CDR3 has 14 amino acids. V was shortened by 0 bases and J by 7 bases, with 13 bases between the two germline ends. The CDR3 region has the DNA TGTGCCAGCAGCGTAGTAGGAGGGGCGGGTGGCTACACCTTC. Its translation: CASSVVGGAGGYTF.

The CDR3 loop reads CASRSGRAQETQYF. The CDR3 DNA is TGTGCCAGCAGATCCGGGAGGGCCCAAGAGACCCAGTACTTC. This chain joins TRBV27 and TRBJ2-5, with 8 bases identical to TRBD2. CDR1 and CDR2 from the germline V gene are MNHEY and SMNVEV (reference sequence). The CDR3 has 14 amino acids. V lost 6 bases and J lost 1; bases outside the gene matches: 4.

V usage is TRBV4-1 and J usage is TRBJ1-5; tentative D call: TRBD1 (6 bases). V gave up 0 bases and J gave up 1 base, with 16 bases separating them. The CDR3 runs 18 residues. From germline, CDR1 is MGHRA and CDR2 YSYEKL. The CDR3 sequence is CASSQDIAGAGSNQPQHF. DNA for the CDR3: TGCGCCAGCAGCCAAGATATAGCGGGGGCAGGGAGCAATCAGCCCCAGCATTTT.

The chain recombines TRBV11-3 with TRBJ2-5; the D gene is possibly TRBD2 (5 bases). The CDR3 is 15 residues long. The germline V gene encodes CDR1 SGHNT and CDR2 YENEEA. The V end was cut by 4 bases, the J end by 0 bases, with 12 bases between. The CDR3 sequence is CASSSGGHDQETQYF. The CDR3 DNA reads TGTGCCAGCAGCTCCGGCGGGCACGACCAAGAGACCCAGTACTTC.

This CDR3 reads CASTTGGTEAFF. CDR3 DNA sequence: TGTGCCAGTACGACAGGAGGCACTGAAGCTTTCTTT. This chain uses TRBV19 with TRBJ1-1; TRBD1 is a possible D gene (6 bases). The CDR3 is made up of 12 amino acids. Per the germline V gene, CDR1 is LNHDA and CDR2 is SQIVND (reference sequence). V was clipped by 7 bases and J by 4 bases, with 10 bases between them.

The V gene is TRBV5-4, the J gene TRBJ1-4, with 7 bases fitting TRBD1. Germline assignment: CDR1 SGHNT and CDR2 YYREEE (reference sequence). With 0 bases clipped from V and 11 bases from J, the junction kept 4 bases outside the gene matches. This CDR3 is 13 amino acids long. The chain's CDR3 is CASSLDAGGKLFF. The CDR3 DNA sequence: TGTGCCAGCAGCTTGGATGCAGGGGGGAAACTGTTTTTT.

The CDR3 is CASSPRTGGQETQYF. The CDR3 DNA is TGCGCCAGCAGCCCCCGGACAGGTGGACAAGAGACCCAGTACTTC. The chain uses TRBV5-1 and TRBJ2-5; 7 positions agree with TRBD1. Unmatched junction bases numbered 8, after V lost 4 bases and J lost 2 bases. The germline gives CDR1 SGHRS, CDR2 YFSETQ. The CDR3 length is 15 residues.

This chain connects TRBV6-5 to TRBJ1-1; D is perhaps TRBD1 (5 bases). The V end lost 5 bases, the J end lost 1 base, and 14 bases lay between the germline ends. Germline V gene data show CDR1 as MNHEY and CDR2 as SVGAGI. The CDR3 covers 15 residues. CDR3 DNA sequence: TGTGCCAGCAGTCCCCTGGGGGGAGGGAACACTGAAGCTTTCTTT. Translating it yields CASSPLGGGNTEAFF.

The CDR3 nucleotides read TGTGCCAGCAGTGCCGGGACAGGGGGCTGGGGTAGCTATGGCTACACCTTC. This encodes CASSAGTGGWGSYGYTF. J is TRBJ1-2 and V is TRBV27, with 12 bases identical to TRBD1. Germline V gene sequence: CDR1 MNHEY, CDR2 SMNVEV (reference sequence). V was clipped by 5 bases and J by 4 bases; unmatched bases: 11. The CDR3 spans 17 residues.

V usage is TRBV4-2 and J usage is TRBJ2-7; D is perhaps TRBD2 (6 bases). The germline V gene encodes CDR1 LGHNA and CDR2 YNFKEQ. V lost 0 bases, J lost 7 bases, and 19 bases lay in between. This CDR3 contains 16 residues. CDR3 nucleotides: TGTGCCAGCAGCCAAGACTCCCGGGAGTCCCGTTGGGAGCAGTACTTC. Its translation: CASSQDSRESRWEQYF.

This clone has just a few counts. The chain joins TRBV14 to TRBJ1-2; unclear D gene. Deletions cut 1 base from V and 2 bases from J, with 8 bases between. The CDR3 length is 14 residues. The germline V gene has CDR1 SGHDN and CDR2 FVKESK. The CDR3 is CASSQGTGNYGYTF. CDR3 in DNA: TGTGCCAGCAGCCAAGGGACGGGGAACTATGGCTACACCTTC.

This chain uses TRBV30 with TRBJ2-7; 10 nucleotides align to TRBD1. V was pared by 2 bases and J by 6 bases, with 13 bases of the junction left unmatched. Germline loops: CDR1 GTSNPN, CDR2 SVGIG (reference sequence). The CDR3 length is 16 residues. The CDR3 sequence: CAWSPIGDRGTSEQYF. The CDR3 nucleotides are TGTGCCTGGAGTCCTATAGGGGACAGGGGAACCAGCGAGCAGTACTTC.

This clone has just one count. The CDR3 bases are TGTGCCAGTACCCCCGATGCGGGGTCGGCTGGCTACACCTTC. This sequence encodes CASTPDAGSAGYTF. This sequence joins TRBV19 and TRBJ1-2, with D hard to call. There are 14 residues in the CDR3. Trimming stripped 7 bases from V and 7 bases from J, with 19 bases between. Germline V gives CDR1 LNHDA, CDR2 SQIVND (reference sequence).

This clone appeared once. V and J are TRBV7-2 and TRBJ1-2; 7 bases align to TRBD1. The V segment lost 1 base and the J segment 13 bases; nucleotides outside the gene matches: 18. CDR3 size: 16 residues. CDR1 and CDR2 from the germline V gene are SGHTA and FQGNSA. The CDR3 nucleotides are TGTGCCAGCAGCTTAGATAGGGACAGCCTCACCCCCCTAATCACCTTC. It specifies CASSLDRDSLTPLITF. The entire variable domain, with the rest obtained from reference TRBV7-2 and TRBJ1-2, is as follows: GAGVSQSPSNKVTEKGKDVELRCDPISGHTALYWYRQSLGQGLEFLIYFQGNSAPDKSGLPSDRFSAERTGGSVSTLTIQRTQQEDSAVYLCASSLDRDSLTPLITFGSGTRLTVV.